The rows below give T cell receptor beta chains drawn from one sample of a study of T cells in Graves' hyperthyroidism and ophthalmopathy. A single record per CDR3 protein comes from TCRdb applying MiXCR to the multiplex PCR reads. Here the sample spans roughly 170,000 distinct CDR3 sequences, over 15% being singletons. The material sequenced was blood. These receptors all come from a woman aged 45-59 years with Graves' hyperthyroidism. The CDR3 runs from the conserved cysteine through the conserved F or W. D genes are given only for firm matches. Where a row states a size, it is once, few, many or the class of an expanded clone; other rows omit it.

j_call | d_call | clone_size | v_call | cdr3_nt | cdr3_aa
TRBJ2-3 | TRBD1 | many | TRBV27 | TGTGCCAGCAGTTTATCGTTCAGGGGGAAGGATACGCAGTATTTT | CASSLSFRGKDTQYF
TRBJ2-2 | . | many | TRBV6-1 | TGTGCCAGCACTAGACAGGCGGGCACCGGGGAGCTGTTTTTT | CASTRQAGTGELFF
TRBJ2-1 | TRBD2 | many | TRBV7-8 | TGTGCCAGCAGCTTGTCCAGACTAGCGGGGGGTCGAGGTGAGCAGTTCTTC | CASSLSRLAGGRGEQFF
TRBJ2-7 | TRBD2 | many | TRBV7-2 | TGTGCCAGCAGCTTAGCGTTAGCGGGAGACGGGGAGCAGTACTTC | CASSLALAGDGEQYF
TRBJ2-2 | TRBD2 | many | TRBV20-1 | TGCAGTGCTAATCTAGCGGGGGGATACACCGGGGAGCTGTTTTTT | CSANLAGGYTGELFF
TRBJ1-5 | TRBD1 | . | TRBV6-1 | TGTGCCAGCAGTGCCCTGACAGGGTCCAATCAGCCCCAGCGTTTT | CASSALTGSNQPQRF
TRBJ2-1 | . | many | TRBV7-9 | TGTGCCAGCAGCTTAAAGGATGCTGAGCAGTTCTTC | CASSLKDAEQFF
TRBJ2-3 | . | many | TRBV28 | TGTGCCAGCCTGAAAGGTGGGTCTGCGGATACGCAGTATTTT | CASLKGGSADTQYF
TRBJ1-5 | . | many | TRBV28 | TGTGCCAGCAGTTTGTATGCAAATCAGCCCCAGCATTTT | CASSLYANQPQHF
TRBJ2-3 | . | once | TRBV3-1 | TGTGCCAGCAGCCCGGCGGGGCAAAGTGCGCAGTATTTT | CASSPAGQSAQYF
TRBJ1-5 | . | many | TRBV6-2/TRBV6-3 | TGTGCCAGCGTGGGGGGGGGATTGGGCAATCAGCCCCAGCATTTT | CASVGGGLGNQPQHF
TRBJ1-1 | TRBD1 | many | TRBV7-3 | TGTGCCAGCAGCCAAACCGGGACAGGGGACACTGAAGCTTTCTTT | CASSQTGTGDTEAFF
TRBJ1-5 | TRBD1 | many | TRBV9 | TGTGCCAGCAGCGTAGGGGACAGACGGGGTCAGCCCCAGCATTTT | CASSVGDRRGQPQHF
TRBJ1-3 | . | many | TRBV6-1 | TGTGCCAGCAGACCCCCCGCGCGGCACACCATATATTTT | CASRPPARHTIYF
TRBJ1-2 | . | many | TRBV28 | TGTGCCAGCAGTCCCCGCGGGACACCCACACGCTACACCTTC | CASSPRGTPTRYTF
TRBJ1-4 | . | many | TRBV7-2 | TGTGCCAGCAGCTTAGGGTTCGCCCCTTTTAATGAAAAACTGTTTTTT | CASSLGFAPFNEKLFF
TRBJ1-1 | . | many | TRBV4-1 | TGCGCCAGCAGCCAAGGGGGGGCCCCGAACACTGAAGCTTTCTTT | CASSQGGAPNTEAFF
TRBJ1-4 | TRBD1 | many | TRBV7-2 | TGTGCCAGCAGCCTACCGGGACAGATTAATGAAAAACTGTTTTTT | CASSLPGQINEKLFF
TRBJ1-5 | . | many | TRBV11-2 | TGTGCCAGCAGCTTAGGGATTGGGAATCAGCCCCAGCATTTT | CASSLGIGNQPQHF
TRBJ2-7 | TRBD2 | many | TRBV20-1 | TGCAGTGCCAGAGGGACTAGCTCCTACGAGCAGTACTTC | CSARGTSSYEQYF
TRBJ1-1 | . | many | TRBV9 | TGTGCCAGCAGGCCAGGGAGGGTCCCCACTGAAGCTTTCTTT | CASRPGRVPTEAFF
TRBJ2-7 | . | few | TRBV4-3 | TGCGCCAGCAGCCAAGAGATGGGACTCTACGAGCAGTACTTC | CASSQEMGLYEQYF